These 5 T cell receptor beta chains came from one sample sequenced in a study of blood T cell repertoires in COVID-19. Produced via immunoSEQ multiplex PCR; TCRdb's table is partial and in-frame only. This sample has approximately 60,000 clones; almost 85% occur once, and the top ten carry 8.2%. The sequenced sample consisted of peripheral blood. The source of these receptors is a woman of 80 years or more with acute or convalescent COVID-19.

This chain links TRBV11-3 with TRBJ1-1; 8 nucleotides align to TRBD1. This CDR3 comprises 14 residues. CDR1 SGHNT and CDR2 YENEEA come from the germline V gene. Trimming cost V 5 bases and J 2 bases; bases outside gene matches: 4. CDR3 loop: CASSQGTGNTEAFF. The CDR3, as DNA: TGTGCCAGCAGCCAGGGGACAGGCAACACTGAAGCTTTCTTT.

The rearrangement links TRBV5-1 to TRBJ1-1; TRBD1 matches 10 bases. J gave up 3 bases and V 5 bases, and 10 bases lay outside the gene matches. The CDR3 contains 16 residues. Germline-derived CDR1 and CDR2 are SGHRS and YFSETQ. As DNA, the CDR3 is TGCGCCAGCAGTAGGGACAGGGGTAACTTGGACACTGAAGCTTTCTTT. Translating it yields CASSRDRGNLDTEAFF. Drawing the rest from reference TRBV5-1 and TRBJ1-1, the complete variable domain is KAGVTQTPRYLIKTRGQQVTLSCSPISGHRSVSWYQQTPGQGLQFLFEYFSETQRNKGNFPGRFSGRQFSNSRSEMNVSTLELGDSALYLCASSRDRGNLDTEAFFGQGTRLTVV.

CDR3 loop: CASSFRGTPHEAFF. CDR3 coding DNA: TGTGCCAGCAGCTTTCGCGGAACCCCTCATGAAGCTTTCTTT. This sequence joins TRBV7-9 and TRBJ1-1, with D unresolved. The CDR3 consists of 14 residues. The ends were cut back, 3 bases at V and 7 bases at J, with 15 bases in the middle. The germline V gene has CDR1 SEHNR and CDR2 FQNEAQ (reference sequence).

The genes are TRBV11-2 and TRBJ2-7, with TRBD2 matching 7 bases. The CDR3 has 13 residues. Germline V gives CDR1 SGHAT, CDR2 FQNNGV. With V trimmed by 3 bases and J by 6 bases, 5 bases remained unmatched. The CDR3 is CASSFGGRSEQYF. The CDR3 region has the DNA TGTGCCAGCAGCTTCGGGGGGAGGAGCGAGCAGTACTTC.

This clone was observed a handful of times. The chain recombines TRBV7-3 with TRBJ2-1; maybe TRBD1 (6 bases). Between the trimmed V and J ends, which lost 3 bases and 3 bases, there was a span of 6 bases. CDR1 is SGHTA and CDR2 is FQGTGA in the germline V gene. The CDR3 is 13 amino acids. For the CDR3, the DNA is TGTGCCAGCAGCTTGACAGGCTACAATGAGCAGTTCTTC. Its translation is CASSLTGYNEQFF.